This T cell receptor beta chain came from a study of shared clonotypes between healthy human individuals. Study results and limitations: Sampling included only blood; tissue repertoires likely differ. Among donors, sharing of clonotypes was expected to be affected by sequencing depth.

Approximately 32,000 T cell genomes, or approximately 290 ng DNA, went into unsorted PBMC replicate PCRs. The table came from immunoSEQ multiplex PCR; TCRdb's copy has only in-frame clones and leaves some out. Among hundreds of thousands of clones listed, roughly 72% were seen once. This CDR3 contains 15 residues. Germline CDR1 is ENHRY and CDR2 is SYGVKD. V lost 5 bases and J lost 2; bases outside the gene matches: 8. Note on this clone: Its specificity is not known.

Sequencing used PBMCs. This chain connects TRBV10-3 to TRBJ2-5; 7 bases line up with TRBD1. The clonotype comes from a middle-aged woman in good health. Some clones in this sample may be carry-over from other donors' samples. In nucleotides, the CDR3 is TGTGCCATCAGTTCTACAGGACAGGAACAAGAGACCCAGTACTTC. This codes for CAISSTGQEQETQYF.